This T cell receptor (beta chain) originates from a study of blood T cell repertoires in COVID-19. The protocol was immunoSEQ multiplex PCR, while the TCRdb copy is restricted to in-frame clones and leaves out a portion. Among 250,000 to 350,000 clones, roughly 90% were seen once, and the ten largest hold less than 1%. The length of the CDR3 is 15 residues. V lost 4 bases, J lost 5 bases, and 9 bases stayed unmatched. The germline CDR1 and CDR2 sequences are KGHSH and LQKENI. This sequence originates from a woman in her 40s who had recovered from COVID-19. The sample was peripheral blood. The chain joins TRBV18 to TRBJ2-7; TRBD2 agrees at 9 bases. CDR3 in amino acids: CASSRGAGGLDEQYF. The CDR3 DNA reads as TGTGCCAGCTCACGAGGAGCGGGGGGCCTAGACGAGCAGTACTTC.